This TCR beta chain was sequenced for a study of blood T cell repertoires in COVID-19 (dated by TCRdb to 2020 to 2021). In terms of the full investigation: The collaborator samples originated in the United States, Italy and Spain and spanned the acute and convalescent phases of COVID-19. The material from the prospective study consisted of cDNA or gDNA derived from T cells, B-cell-depleted T cells, or PBMCs. The dataset comprised deeply sampled blood TCRbeta repertoires from subjects exposed to, actively infected with, or recovered from COVID-19. The repertoires were released in a freely available public database intended as a resource for research on the immune response to SARS-CoV-2. The samples were drawn from two sources: the first 160 participants of the ongoing ImmuneRACE study, and 1,000 to 1,500 subjects contributed by 6 global collaborators. Nearly every sample came with metadata listing a de-identified subject ID, COVID-19 status, age in years and sex. HLA class I and class II types, where available, came from metadata supplied by the sample provider rather than from assay-based typing.

The full study reports these points: The amount of clinical and demographic metadata varied by source and participant and was provided uncurated.

TCRbeta CDR3 regions were amplified from genomic DNA by means of the immunoSEQ Assay, a bias-controlled multiplex PCR. Per the source publication's procedure: Within the assay, amplification of reference gene primers was used to estimate how many nucleated cells each sample contained. To quantify the absolute abundance of each unique TCRbeta CDR3 rearrangement, sequence reads were collapsed and filtered. For each sample, productive Simpson clonality was calculated as the square root of Simpson's diversity index over productive rearrangements. Imported from immuneACCESS, the table was reduced by TCRdb to in-frame sequences with V and J called. These copies leave out some clones; in studies compared against another copy, an unresolved V gene accounts for under half, and the cause of the remainder is not known. That table gives V, J and clone size, and the DNA gave D and trimming. This sample holds 70,000 or so clones; more than 75% were observed only once. The biggest ten clones account for more than 1.1% of the sample.

Note on this clone: Its recognized antigen is unknown. No much larger clone exists at a distance of one base, and base qualities are not known.

After removal of 3 bases from V and 5 bases from J, the junction retains 3 bases not matched to a gene. Per the germline V gene, KGHSH is the CDR1 and LQKENI is the CDR2. Spanning cysteine to phenylalanine, the CDR3 consists of 16 amino acids. The retained sequence is limited to the CDR3, 48 bases, with the frame set at the first base. The collaborating institutions used their own protocols to collect whole blood in K2EDTA tubes. Collaborator samples were shipped for TCRbeta analysis as frozen whole blood, isolated PBMCs, or DNA extracted from either sample type. What was sequenced was peripheral blood. The clonotype was recovered from a human donor in a cohort sampled during active COVID-19. Rearrangement joined TRBV18 to TRBJ2-1, with 14 bases matching TRBD2. CDR3 reads: CASSPGLAGGNNEQFF. The DNA reads as follows: TGTGCCAGCTCACCCGGACTAGCGGGAGGTAACAATGAGCAGTTCTTC.